This TCR beta chain was observed in a study of monozygotic twins with inflammatory bowel disease. TCRdb reworked the 5' RACE reads into one entry per CDR3 protein, no DNA. The table lists roughly 100,000 distinct CDR3 sequences, with 1.9% in the top ten. The CDR3 length is 14 residues. In germline, CDR1 is DFQATT, CDR2 SNEGSKA (reference sequence). This TCR came from a human donor with ulcerative colitis or Crohn's disease, or a healthy co-twin of an affected twin (not recorded which). This chain links TRBV20-1 with TRBJ1-5; TCRdb's D call of TRBD1 is untestable without DNA. Sequenced: blood. The CDR3 region is CSARITGGNQPQHF.